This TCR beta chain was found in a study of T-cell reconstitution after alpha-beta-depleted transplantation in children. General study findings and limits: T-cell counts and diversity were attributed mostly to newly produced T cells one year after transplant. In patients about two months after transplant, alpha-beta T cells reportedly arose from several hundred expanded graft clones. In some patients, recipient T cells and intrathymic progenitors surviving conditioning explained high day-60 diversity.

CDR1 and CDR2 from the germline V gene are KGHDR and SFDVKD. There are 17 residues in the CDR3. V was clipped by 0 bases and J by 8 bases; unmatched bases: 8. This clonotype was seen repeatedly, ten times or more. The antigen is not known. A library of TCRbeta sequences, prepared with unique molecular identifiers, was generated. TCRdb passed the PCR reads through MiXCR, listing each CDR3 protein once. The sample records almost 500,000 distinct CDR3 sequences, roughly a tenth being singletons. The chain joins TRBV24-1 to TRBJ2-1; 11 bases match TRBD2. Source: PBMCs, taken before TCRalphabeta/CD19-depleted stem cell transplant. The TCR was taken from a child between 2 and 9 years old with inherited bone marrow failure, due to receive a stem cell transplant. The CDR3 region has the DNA TGTGCCACCAGTGATTTGCATATATCGACTAGCGGGGATGAGCAGTTCTTC. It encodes CATSDLHISTSGDEQFF.